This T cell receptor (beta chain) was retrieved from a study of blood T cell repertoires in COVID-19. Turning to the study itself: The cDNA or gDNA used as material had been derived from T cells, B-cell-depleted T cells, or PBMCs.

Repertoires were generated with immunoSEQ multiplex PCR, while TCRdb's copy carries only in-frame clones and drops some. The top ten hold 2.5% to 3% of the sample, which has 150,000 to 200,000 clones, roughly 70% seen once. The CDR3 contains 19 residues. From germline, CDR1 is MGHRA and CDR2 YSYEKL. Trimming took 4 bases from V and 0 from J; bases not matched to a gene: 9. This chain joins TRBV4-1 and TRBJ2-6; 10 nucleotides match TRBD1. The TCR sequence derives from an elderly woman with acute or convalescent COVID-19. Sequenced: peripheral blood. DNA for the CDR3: TGCGCCAGCAGCCGGTCGCCCGGGACAGGGGACTCTGGGGCCAACGTCCTGACTTTC. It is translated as CASSRSPGTGDSGANVLTF.